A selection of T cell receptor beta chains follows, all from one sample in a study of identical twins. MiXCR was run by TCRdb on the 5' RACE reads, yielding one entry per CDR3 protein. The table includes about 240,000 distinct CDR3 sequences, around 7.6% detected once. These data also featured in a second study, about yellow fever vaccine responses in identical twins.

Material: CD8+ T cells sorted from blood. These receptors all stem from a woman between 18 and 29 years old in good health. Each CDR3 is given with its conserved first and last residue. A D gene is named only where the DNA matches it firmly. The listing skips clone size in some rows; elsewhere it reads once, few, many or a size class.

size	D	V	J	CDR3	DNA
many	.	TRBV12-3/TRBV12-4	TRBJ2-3	CASSLQRVVDTQYF	TGTGCCAGCAGTTTACAGCGGGTGGTAGATACGCAGTATTTT
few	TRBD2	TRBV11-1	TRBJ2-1	CASSPPGLAAKSFNEQFF	TGTGCCAGCAGCCCGCCCGGGCTAGCGGCAAAATCCTTCAATGAGCAGTTCTTC
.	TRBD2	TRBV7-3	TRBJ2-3	CASSYTSGSTDTQYF	TGTGCCAGCAGCTACACTAGCGGTAGCACAGATACGCAGTATTTT
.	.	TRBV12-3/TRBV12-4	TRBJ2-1	CASSLGTRRTDEQFF	TGTGCCAGCAGTTTGGGGACCCGCCGTACGGATGAGCAGTTCTTC
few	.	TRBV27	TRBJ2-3	CASSSTNGDTQYF	TGTGCCAGCAGTTCCACCAACGGAGATACGCAGTATTTT
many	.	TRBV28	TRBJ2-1	CASSLVQYNEQFF	TGTGCCAGCAGTTTGGTACAATACAATGAGCAGTTCTTC
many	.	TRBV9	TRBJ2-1	CASSVAQAGINEQFF	TGTGCCAGCAGCGTAGCCCAAGCAGGGATAAATGAGCAGTTCTTC
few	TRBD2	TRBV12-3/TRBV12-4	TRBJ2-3	CASTLRTSGLSTDTQYF	TGTGCCAGCACTCTACGGACTAGCGGGTTGAGCACAGATACGCAGTATTTT
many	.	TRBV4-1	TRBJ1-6	CASSPDTAGNSPLHF	TGCGCCAGCAGCCCGGACACCGCCGGAAATTCACCCCTCCACTTT
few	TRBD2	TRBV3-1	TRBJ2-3	CASSQDQLAGGPFADTQYF	TGTGCCAGCAGCCAAGACCAACTAGCGGGGGGGCCGTTCGCAGATACGCAGTATTTT
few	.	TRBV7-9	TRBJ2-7	CASDTGDGGAFDEQYF	TGTGCCTCGGACACGGGGGATGGGGGGGCGTTCGACGAGCAGTACTTC
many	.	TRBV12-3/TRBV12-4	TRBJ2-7	CASSLSGPYEQYF	TGTGCCAGCAGTTTATCGGGACCCTACGAGCAGTACTTC
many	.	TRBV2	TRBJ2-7	CASSPIYEQYF	TGTGCCAGCAGCCCCATTTACGAGCAGTACTTC
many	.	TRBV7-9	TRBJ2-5	CASSWDRAQYF	TGTGCCAGCAGCTGGGACCGGGCCCAGTACTTC
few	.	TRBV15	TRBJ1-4	CATSGGGRGEKLFF	TGTGCCACCAGCGGTGGTGGGCGCGGAGAAAAACTGTTTTTT